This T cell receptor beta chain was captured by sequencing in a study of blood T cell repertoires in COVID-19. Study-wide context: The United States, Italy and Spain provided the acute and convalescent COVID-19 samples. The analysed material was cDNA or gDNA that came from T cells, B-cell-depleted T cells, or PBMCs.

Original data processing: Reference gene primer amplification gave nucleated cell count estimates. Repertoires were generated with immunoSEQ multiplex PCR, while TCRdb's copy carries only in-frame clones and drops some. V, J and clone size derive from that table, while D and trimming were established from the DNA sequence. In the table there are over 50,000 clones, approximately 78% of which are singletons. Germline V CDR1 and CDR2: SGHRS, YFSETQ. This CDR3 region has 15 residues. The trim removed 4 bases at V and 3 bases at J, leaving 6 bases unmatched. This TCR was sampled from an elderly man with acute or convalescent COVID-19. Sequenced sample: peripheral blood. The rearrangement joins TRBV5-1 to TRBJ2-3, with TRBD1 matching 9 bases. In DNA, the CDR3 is TGCGCCAGCAGCCAAATAGGACAGGGGACAGATACGCAGTATTTT. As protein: CASSQIGQGTDTQYF. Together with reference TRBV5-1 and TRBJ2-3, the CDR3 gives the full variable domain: KAGVTQTPRYLIKTRGQQVTLSCSPISGHRSVSWYQQTPGQGLQFLFEYFSETQRNKGNFPGRFSGRQFSNSRSEMNVSTLELGDSALYLCASSQIGQGTDTQYFGPGTRLTVL.